The present entry profiles one TCR beta chain with its context. Its antigen remains unidentified. This sample is part of a study of cytomegalovirus exposure and HLA in healthy donors. General study results and limits: Most TCR sequences proved rare, with some public TCRs found in many donors. TCR beta chains associated with HLA were, in a later analysis, more clonally expanded than equally common others. The listing of 150 or so TCR beta chains classed them as cytomegalovirus-associated.

With 60 Vbeta and 13 Jbeta primers, the PCR was carried out. TCRdb's copy holds only in-frame clones and misses some; the assay was immunoSEQ multiplex PCR. The sample lists 45,000 to 65,000 clones; around 67% were seen once. The germline gives CDR1 SEHNR, CDR2 FQNEAQ (reference sequence). The CDR3 has 14 amino acids. V was clipped by 5 bases and J by 5 bases, with 15 bases between them. The TCR was taken from a woman aged 45-65 years in good health and CMV-seropositive. The chain uses TRBV7-9 and TRBJ1-1, with D possibly TRBD1 on 6 matching bases. The sequenced sample consisted of PBMCs. The CDR3 DNA reads as TGTGCCAGCAGCCGCGCCCCAGGGGTGACTGAAGCTTTCTTT. The encoded protein is CASSRAPGVTEAFF. The complete variable domain, with remaining parts taken from reference TRBV7-9 and TRBJ1-1, reads DTGVSQNPRHKITKRGQNVTFRCDPISEHNRLYWYRQTLGQGPEFLTYFQNEAQLEKSRLLSDRFSAERPKGSFSTLEIQRTEQGDSAMYLCASSRAPGVTEAFFGQGTRLTVV.